This is a list of T cell receptor beta chains from one sample in a study of human T cells and chemical hapten exposure. TCRdb reprocessed the RACE reads with MiXCR, giving one entry per CDR3 protein. The repertoire holds tens of thousands of distinct CDR3 sequences, with less than 15% as singletons. The sample consisted of whole blood, taken in connection with sensitization to the hapten diphenylcyclopropenone (DPC). All receptors derive from a woman in her fifties or sixties with alopecia areata. Some clones in this sample may be carry-over from other donors' samples. CDR3s include the opening cysteine and the closing phenylalanine or tryptophan. A D gene is named only where the DNA matches it firmly. A clone size is listed for some rows: how often the clone was seen (once, few, many), or a class if it is expanded.

TRBD2	TRBJ2-1	TRBV7-9	many	CASSLGPGGLAAYNEQFF	TGTGCCAGCAGCTTAGGACCCGGGGGACTAGCGGCCTACAATGAGCAGTTCTTC
TRBD2	TRBJ2-1	TRBV7-2	-	CASSSGLAGGFEQFF	TGTGCCAGCAGCTCTGGACTAGCGGGAGGGTTTGAGCAGTTCTTC
TRBD2	TRBJ2-1	TRBV10-3	few	CAISPGLAGVVLFF	TGTGCCATCAGTCCGGGACTAGCGGGAGTAGTGTTGTTCTTC
-	TRBJ2-7	TRBV4-1	-	CASSLNLRPSYEQYF	TGCGCCAGCAGCCTCAATCTACGGCCCTCCTACGAGCAGTACTTC
TRBD2	TRBJ2-7	TRBV5-1	-	CASSSLLRTSGSRYEQYF	TGCGCCAGCAGCTCGCTCCTGAGGACTAGCGGGAGTCGGTACGAGCAGTACTTC
TRBD1	TRBJ2-3	TRBV15	-	CATSARQGVTDTQYF	TGTGCCACCAGCGCTCGCCAGGGGGTAACAGATACGCAGTATTTT
-	TRBJ2-7	TRBV18	-	CASSPPGNSYEQYF	TGTGCCAGCTCACCTCCAGGGAACTCCTACGAGCAGTACTTC
TRBD1	TRBJ1-6	TRBV5-1	few	CASSTGRQGMDSPLHF	TGCGCCAGCAGCACGGGAAGACAGGGAATGGATTCACCCCTCCACTTT
TRBD1	TRBJ1-2	TRBV18	many	CASSLPPGTGAPNNYGYTF	TGTGCCAGCTCACTGCCCCCAGGGACAGGGGCGCCGAACAACTATGGCTACACCTTC
TRBD1	TRBJ1-3	TRBV7-9	-	CASRDRATARAGNTIYF	TGTGCCAGCCGGGACAGGGCCACCGCGCGGGCTGGAAACACCATATATTTT
-	TRBJ1-1	TRBV20-1	few	CSASKGLNTEAFF	TGCAGTGCTAGTAAGGGGCTGAACACTGAAGCTTTCTTT
TRBD2	TRBJ2-1	TRBV12-3/TRBV12-4	-	CASSFSGLAGEQFF	TGTGCCAGCAGTTTTTCGGGACTAGCCGGTGAGCAGTTCTTC
-	TRBJ1-5	TRBV20-1	-	CSARAGFGQPQHF	TGCAGTGCTAGAGCCGGGTTCGGTCAGCCCCAGCATTTT
-	TRBJ2-1	TRBV5-1	-	CASSLEVGRLEQFF	TGCGCCAGCAGCTTGGAGGTAGGGCGGTTGGAGCAGTTCTTC
TRBD2	TRBJ2-1	TRBV4-1	-	CASSQDSGRMLEQFF	TGCGCCAGCAGCCAAGACAGCGGGAGGATGCTTGAGCAGTTCTTC
TRBD2	TRBJ2-1	TRBV5-1	few	CASSARLAGLHNEQFF	TGCGCCAGCAGCGCCCGCTTAGCGGGTCTCCACAATGAGCAGTTCTTC
-	TRBJ1-3	TRBV7-6	medium-sized	CASSPTVSGNTIYF	TGTGCCAGCAGCCCCACAGTCTCTGGAAACACCATATATTTT
TRBD2	TRBJ2-7	TRBV20-1	few	CSAREGRALEQYF	TGCAGTGCTAGAGAGGGGAGGGCCCTCGAGCAGTACTTC
-	TRBJ1-4	TRBV7-8	few	CASSLLTNEKLFF	TGTGCCAGCAGCCTCCTAACTAATGAAAAACTGTTTTTT
TRBD1	TRBJ2-1	TRBV18	few	CASSPSTGGDYNEQFF	TGTGCCAGCTCACCATCGACAGGGGGCGACTACAATGAGCAGTTCTTC
TRBD2	TRBJ2-3	TRBV3-1	-	CASSHSKRGTSTDTQYF	TGTGCCAGCAGCCATAGCAAGCGGGGCACGAGCACAGATACGCAGTATTTT
-	TRBJ1-1	TRBV11-1	many	CASSLELNTEAFF	TGTGCCAGCAGCTTAGAGCTGAACACTGAAGCTTTCTTT
-	TRBJ1-1	TRBV12-3/TRBV12-4	-	CASRNGGNTEAFF	TGTGCCAGCAGGAACGGGGGGAATACTGAAGCTTTCTTT
TRBD1	TRBJ1-2	TRBV20-1	many	CSAIRQGERGYTF	TGCAGTGCGATACGACAGGGGGAACGTGGCTACACCTTC
TRBD2	TRBJ2-3	TRBV18	-	CASSPSGLAASTDTQYF	TGTGCCAGCTCACCATCGGGACTAGCAGCTAGCACAGATACGCAGTATTTT